These 30 T cell receptor beta chains share one sample of origin, sequenced in a study of T-cell memory formation after mild COVID-19. TCRdb re-derived calls from the 5' RACE reads in MiXCR, one entry per CDR3 protein. The table has more than 70,000 distinct CDR3 sequences, more than 11% seen once. The specimen was PBMCs or a T cell subset sorted from them (not recorded which). These TCRs come from an adult woman who had mild COVID-19 (a few samples of this study predate the infection). Cell type and time point are not known.

Regarding this clonotype: This is likely a read error, given that the CDR3 carries no conserved phenylalanine or tryptophan at its end. The chain joins TRBV29-1 to TRBJ2-7; the D is unclear. Looked up from germline, CDR1 is SQVTM and CDR2 is ANQGSEA. The CDR3 totals 12 residues. V lost 4 bases, J lost 2 bases, and 9 bases lay in between. This CDR3 reads CSVVDAPYEQYL. Here the CDR3 DNA reads TGCAGCGTTGTGGACGCTCCCTACGAGCAGTACTTA.

The chain joins TRBV29-1 to TRBJ2-7; D is ambiguous. The CDR3 loop spans 12 amino acids. Germline V gene sequence: CDR1 SQVTM, CDR2 ANQGSEA. Trimming left V 1 base short and J 3 bases short, with 7 bases between. CDR3: CSVEGDFYEQYF. CDR3 coding DNA: TGCAGCGTTGAAGGGGATTTCTACGAGCAGTACTTC.

This clonotype appeared many times. This rearrangement joins TRBV7-9 to TRBJ2-7; 8 positions match TRBD2. This CDR3 is built from 14 residues. V was clipped by 4 bases and J by 2 bases; unmatched bases: 4. In germline, CDR1 is SEHNR, CDR2 FQNEAQ (reference sequence). The CDR3 reads CASSSGTRPYEQYF. CDR3 coding DNA: TGTGCCAGCAGCTCGGGGACTAGGCCCTACGAGCAGTACTTC.

This clonotype came up once. CDR3 coding DNA: TGCGCCAGCAGCACCCCGGGAGTATATGGCTACACCTTC. Translation: CASSTPGVYGYTF. The chain carries TRBV5-1 and TRBJ1-2, with D uncertain. V gave up 4 bases and J gave up 5 bases, with 12 bases separating them. This CDR3 is built from 13 residues. Germline CDR1 is SGHRS and CDR2 is YFSETQ.

This sequence joins TRBV6-5 and TRBJ2-2, with D possibly being TRBD1 or TRBD2 (6 bases each). Looked up from germline, CDR1 is MNHEY and CDR2 is SVGAGI. The CDR3 loop spans 14 amino acids. The V and J ends lost 9 bases and 3 bases respectively, with 14 bases between them. Here the CDR3 reads CASIGGLHTGELFF. The DNA for the CDR3 is TGTGCCAGTATAGGGGGGCTGCACACCGGGGAGCTGTTTTTT.

The chain recombines TRBV11-3 with TRBJ2-7; D gene unclear. The CDR3 is 14 amino acids. V was trimmed by 1 base and J by 2 bases, leaving 9 bases between them. CDR1 is SGHNT and CDR2 is YENEEA in the germline V gene. This CDR3 reads CASSLVVEAYEQYF. CDR3 DNA sequence: TGTGCCAGCAGCTTAGTTGTCGAGGCCTACGAGCAGTACTTC.

The sample holds many counts of this clonotype. The rearrangement uses TRBV4-3 and TRBJ2-1; a possible D gene is TRBD1 (6 bases). CDR3 length equals 16 residues. Germline-derived CDR1 and CDR2 are LGHNA and YSLEER. V lost 4 bases and J lost 1, with 14 bases in between. The CDR3 sequence: CASSPTHRVSYNEQFF. The CDR3 DNA reads as TGCGCCAGCAGCCCTACTCACAGGGTATCCTACAATGAGCAGTTCTTC.

This clonotype appeared a few times. The V call is TRBV11-2, the J call TRBJ2-7, with unresolved D. From germline, CDR1 is SGHAT and CDR2 FQNNGV. The V end lost 10 bases, the J end lost 6 bases, and 10 bases lay between the germline ends. The CDR3 totals 10 residues. The CDR3 nucleotides read TGTGCCACCGAGTTGGGCGAGCAGTACTTC. It translates to CATELGEQYF.

V usage is TRBV12-5 and J usage is TRBJ1-3; 8 positions match TRBD1. The trim removed 3 bases at V and 0 bases at J, leaving 1 base unmatched. This CDR3 region has 15 residues. CDR1 is LGHNT and CDR2 is FRNRAP in the germline V gene. The CDR3 nucleotides read TGTGCTAGTGGTTTTACAGGGGGCTCTGGAAACACCATATATTTT. Amino acids: CASGFTGGSGNTIYF.

The chain joins TRBV4-2 to TRBJ1-6; no reliable D call. V was shortened by 0 bases and J by 4 bases, with 10 bases between the two germline ends. The length of the CDR3 is 16 residues. Germline V gene data show CDR1 as LGHNA and CDR2 as YNFKEQ. In nucleotides, the CDR3 is TGTGCCAGCAGCCAAGAGGGTAAAGGTTATAATTCACCCCTCCACTTT. Translating gives CASSQEGKGYNSPLHF.

In its sample, this clonotype was seen a few times. The V call is TRBV20-1, the J call TRBJ2-1; D possibly corresponds to TRBD2 (6 bases). Germline CDR1 reads DFQATT; CDR2 reads SNEGSKA (reference sequence). Trimming took 3 bases from V and 7 from J, leaving 10 bases between them. The CDR3 has 12 residues. In nucleotides, the CDR3 is TGCAGTGCTAGGTTCGGGAGTAATGAGCAGTTCTTC. Protein: CSARFGSNEQFF.

This clonotype was seen more than once but under ten times. This rearrangement joins TRBV24-1 to TRBJ2-2; D is possibly TRBD2 (6 bases). CDR1 is KGHDR and CDR2 is SFDVKD in the germline V gene. The CDR3 has 15 amino acids. The ends were cut back, 6 bases at V and 3 bases at J, with 13 bases in the middle. CDR3 coding DNA: TGTGCCACCAGTTCAATGGGGGGTTACACCGGGGAGCTGTTTTTT. Amino acids: CATSSMGGYTGELFF.

For this clonotype: Relative to the germline gene, one junction end is altered; a read error may explain this. V is TRBV12-3 or TRBV12-4 and J is TRBJ2-1; 15 bases are shared with TRBD2. The CDR3 contains 12 residues. CDR3 protein: CAGRTSGGARIF. The CDR3 DNA reads as TGTGCCGGGCGGACTAGCGGGGGGGCTAGGATCTTC.

This clonotype was observed a handful of times. The CDR3 reads CAVGGTSNEQFF. CDR3 coding DNA: TGTGCCGTGGGGGGGACTAGCAATGAGCAGTTCTTC. The V gene is TRBV19, the J gene TRBJ2-1, with 8 nucleotides matching TRBD2. CDR1 and CDR2 from the germline V gene are LNHDA and SQIVND (reference sequence). J was trimmed by 6 bases and V by 11 bases; bases with no gene match: 6. The length of the CDR3 is 12 residues.

The V and J genes are TRBV27 and TRBJ1-1, with 8 bases aligning to TRBD1. CDR1 and CDR2 from the germline V gene are MNHEY and SMNVEV (reference sequence). The CDR3 covers 15 residues. J lost 2 bases, V lost 6 bases, and 8 bases had no gene match. CDR3 DNA: TGTGCCAGCAGACTGACAGGGGATCTAAACACTGAAGCTTTCTTT. Translating gives CASRLTGDLNTEAFF.

This sequence joins TRBV12-3 or TRBV12-4 and TRBJ2-5, with 10 positions matching TRBD2. V lost 5 bases and J lost 4; bases outside the gene matches: 13. The CDR3 is 17 residues long. CDR3 bases: TGTGCCAGCAGTCCGACTAGCGGGCCTCTCTCCGGAGAGACCCAGTACTTC. It yields the protein CASSPTSGPLSGETQYF.

This clonotype was counted a few times. The V and J genes are TRBV5-1 and TRBJ2-5; 8 nucleotides match TRBD1. Germline trimming cut 0 bases from V and 1 base from J; bases unmatched to any gene: 5. CDR3 length equals 16 residues. Germline CDR1 is SGHRS and CDR2 is YFSETQ. The CDR3 sequence: CASSLEPQGAQETQYF. CDR3 nucleotides: TGCGCCAGCAGCTTGGAGCCCCAGGGGGCCCAAGAGACCCAGTACTTC.

V and J are TRBV27 and TRBJ2-1; 7 bases are shared with TRBD1. J gave up 4 bases and V 6 bases, and 9 bases lay outside the gene matches. The CDR3 totals 15 residues. CDR1 is MNHEY and CDR2 is SMNVEV in the germline V gene (reference sequence). The CDR3 DNA follows: TGTGCCAGCAGCTGGGGAAGGGGGCCTTACAATGAGCAGTTCTTC. Translating it yields CASSWGRGPYNEQFF.

V is TRBV11-2 and J is TRBJ2-1, with a weak D call TRBD2 (5 bases). V was trimmed by 5 bases and J by 4 bases, leaving 24 bases between them. The CDR3 length is 18 residues. Germline V gene data show CDR1 as SGHAT and CDR2 as FQNNGV. The CDR3 DNA sequence: TGTGCCAGCAGCACCATTCGAGGGAACAGATTAGAATACAATGAGCAGTTCTTC. This gives the protein CASSTIRGNRLEYNEQFF.

There are a few counts of this clonotype. This chain connects TRBV5-5 to TRBJ2-5; the match to TRBD2 covers 7 bases. In germline, CDR1 is SGHKS, CDR2 YYEKEE (reference sequence). This CDR3 spans 14 amino acids. J was trimmed by 7 bases and V by 4 bases; bases with no gene match: 10. The CDR3 DNA follows: TGTGCCAGCAGCCGACCGATGGGCGGGGGGACCCAGTACTTC. It specifies CASSRPMGGGTQYF.

This clonotype has just a few counts. The J gene is TRBJ2-7, the V gene TRBV29-1; a weak D match, TRBD2 (6 bases). Per the germline V gene, CDR1 is SQVTM and CDR2 is ANQGSEA. The CDR3 is made up of 12 amino acids. V was shortened by 3 bases and J by 3 bases, with 9 bases between the two germline ends. The CDR3 sequence is CSVDGGNYEQYF. DNA for the CDR3: TGCAGCGTTGATGGGGGGAACTACGAGCAGTACTTC.

The chain uses TRBV12-3 or TRBV12-4 and TRBJ1-1; D perhaps matches TRBD1 (5 bases). The CDR3 consists of 15 residues. V gave up 1 base and J gave up 5 bases, with 14 bases separating them. The CDR3, as DNA: TGTGCCAGCAGTTTAGTGGCCGGGGGGGGTACTGAAGCTTTCTTT. This gives the protein CASSLVAGGGTEAFF.

The chain has TRBV7-9 and TRBJ2-6; D is undetermined. CDR1 is SEHNR, CDR2 FQNEAQ, per germline (reference sequence). The CDR3 totals 16 residues. Trimming removed 0 bases at V and 2 bases at J, with 8 bases between. The CDR3 DNA reads TGTGCCAGCAGCTTAGCGCCCTCTCCTGGGGCCAACGTCCTGACTTTC. Encoded protein: CASSLAPSPGANVLTF.

This clonotype was observed a handful of times. The chain employs TRBV12-3 or TRBV12-4 and TRBJ2-7; 9 bases are shared with TRBD1. The CDR3 totals 14 residues. The J segment lost 4 bases and the V segment lost 1 base, leaving 2 bases of the junction unmatched. This chain's CDR3 is CASSLGTGVYEQYF. The CDR3 DNA follows: TGTGCCAGCAGTTTAGGGACAGGGGTGTACGAGCAGTACTTC.

The chain recombines TRBV11-3 with TRBJ2-1; 13 bases match TRBD2. This CDR3 has 17 amino acids. Losses at the gene ends were 1 base for V and 7 bases for J; bases not matched to a gene: 7. Germline V gene sequence: CDR1 SGHNT, CDR2 YENEEA. This chain's CDR3 is CASSLGTSGGAVNEQFF. The CDR3 nucleotides read TGTGCCAGCAGCTTAGGTACTAGCGGGGGGGCCGTGAATGAGCAGTTCTTC. The full variable domain, in which reference TRBV11-3 and TRBJ2-1 provide the parts outside the CDR3, is EAGVVQSPRYKIIEKKQPVAFWCNPISGHNTLYWYLQNLGQGPELLIRYENEEAVDDSQLPKDRFSAERLKGVDSTLKIQPAELGDSAVYLCASSLGTSGGAVNEQFFGPGTRLTVL.

The genes are TRBV7-9 and TRBJ1-5; D is undetermined. Germline CDR1 is SEHNR and CDR2 is FQNEAQ (reference sequence). The CDR3 has 14 residues. V was cut by 0 bases and J by 0 bases, with 3 bases left in between. For the CDR3, the DNA is TGTGCCAGCAGCTTAGCGCCTAGCAATCAGCCCCAGCATTTT. It codes for CASSLAPSNQPQHF.

This clonotype came up once. The chain combines TRBV18 with TRBJ2-1, with TRBD2 identical over 11 bases. Germline lookup yields CDR1 KGHSH and CDR2 LQKENI. CDR3 length equals 14 residues. V dropped 8 bases and J dropped 8; count of bases not matched to a gene: 8. CDR3 sequence: CASRTSGREDEQFF. Here the CDR3 DNA reads TGTGCCAGCCGGACTAGCGGGCGTGAGGATGAGCAGTTCTTC.

This clonotype appeared many times. The gene calls are TRBV7-9 and TRBJ1-5; TRBD1 matches at 8 bases. Trimming removed 5 bases from V and 4 bases from J; junction bases left unmatched: 10. The CDR3 contains 16 residues. Germline V lookup: CDR1 SEHNR, CDR2 FQNEAQ (reference sequence). The CDR3 nucleotides are TGTGCCAGCAGCGACGGGACAGGCATCCTTAATCAGCCCCAGCATTTT. Translation gives CASSDGTGILNQPQHF.

The rearrangement joins TRBV4-1 to TRBJ1-5, with D perhaps matching TRBD1 (6 bases). The length of the CDR3 is 15 residues. CDR1 is MGHRA and CDR2 is YSYEKL in the germline V gene. The ends were cut back, 4 bases at V and 6 bases at J, with 16 bases in the middle. The CDR3 sequence is CASSRSPRGSQPQHF. The CDR3 bases are TGCGCCAGCAGCCGCAGTCCCAGGGGCAGTCAGCCCCAGCATTTT.

The chain uses TRBV7-3 and TRBJ2-6; D is uncertain. Trimming removed 3 bases at V and 4 bases at J, with 10 bases between. The CDR3 has 15 residues. Germline V gene data show CDR1 as SGHTA and CDR2 as FQGTGA. In nucleotides, the CDR3 is TGTGCCAGCAGCTTTGAAGGTGCAGGGGCCAACGTCCTGACTTTC. Translating gives CASSFEGAGANVLTF.